This entry lists 31 T cell receptor beta chains sequenced from one sample in a study of blood T cell repertoires in COVID-19. Only in-frame clones appear in the TCRdb table, and some are missing; sequencing was by immunoSEQ multiplex PCR. The data hold about 180,000 clones, with about 81% observed a single time. What was sequenced was peripheral blood. All receptors derive from a woman over 75 with COVID-19, enrolled during active disease.

This sequence joins TRBV3-1 (or the pseudogene TRBV3-2) and TRBJ2-5; maybe TRBD1 (5 bases). Germline V gives CDR1 LGHDT, CDR2 YNNKEL (reference sequence). The V gene lost 0 bases and the J gene lost 3 bases, with 8 bases spanning the gap. CDR3 size: 14 residues. The CDR3, as DNA: TGTGCCAGCAGCCAAGATCGGACAAAAGAGACCCAGTACTTC. Amino acid sequence: CASSQDRTKETQYF.

A single count supports this clone. The V gene is TRBV7-2, the J gene TRBJ1-2; maybe TRBD1 (5 bases). This CDR3 is 13 amino acids long. Looked up from germline, CDR1 is SGHTA and CDR2 is FQGNSA. Trimming stripped 5 bases from V and 8 bases from J, with 15 bases between. CDR3 bases: TGTGCCAGCAGCCATGACAGTTCTCCAGGCTACACCTTC. Its translation: CASSHDSSPGYTF.

This chain joins TRBV11-2 and TRBJ1-6; D possibly corresponds to TRBD1 (6 bases). The CDR3 spans 13 residues. V shed 2 bases and J shed 9 bases, with 8 bases lying between them. Per the germline V gene, CDR1 is SGHAT and CDR2 is FQNNGV. As DNA, the CDR3 is TGTGCCAGCAGCTTACAGGGGAGTTCACCCCTCCACTTT. Its protein product is CASSLQGSSPLHF.

In this sample, this clone turned up a few times. The chain is built from TRBV7-8 and TRBJ2-1, with a tentative D call TRBD2 (6 bases). This CDR3 has 15 residues. In germline, CDR1 is SGHVS, CDR2 FQNEAQ. V was cut by 1 base and J by 0 bases, with 7 bases left in between. Here the CDR3 reads CASSLGRDSYNEQFF. CDR3 nucleotides: TGTGCCAGCAGCTTAGGGCGGGACTCCTACAATGAGCAGTTCTTC.

The rearrangement joins TRBV15 to TRBJ1-4, with D perhaps matching TRBD1 (6 bases). This CDR3 is 15 amino acids long. The V and J ends lost 3 bases and 3 bases respectively, with 11 bases between them. CDR1 and CDR2 from the germline V gene are LNHNV and YYDKDF (reference sequence). CDR3 protein: CATSRGDTSNEKLFF. As DNA, the CDR3 is TGTGCCACCAGCAGGGGGGACACCTCTAATGAAAAACTGTTTTTT.

The chain recombines TRBV19 with TRBJ1-1, with D maybe TRBD1 (6 bases). This CDR3 is 14 amino acids long. V was shortened by 0 bases and J by 5 bases, with 10 bases between the two germline ends. From germline, CDR1 is LNHDA and CDR2 SQIVND (reference sequence). CDR3 bases: TGTGCCAGTAGTATAGAGGGGGCCACGACTGAAGCTTTCTTT. Translation gives CASSIEGATTEAFF.

This clone was picked up one time. The rearrangement uses TRBV5-1 and TRBJ2-4, with TRBD1 matching 9 bases. Trimming removed 3 bases from V and 0 bases from J; junction bases left unmatched: 4. The CDR3 loop spans 16 amino acids. Looked up from germline, CDR1 is SGHRS and CDR2 is YFSETQ. CDR3 DNA: TGCGCCAGCAGCTCCACAGGGGGCGAAGCCAAAAACATTCAGTACTTC. Its translation is CASSSTGGEAKNIQYF.

This clone was seen once. The rearrangement uses TRBV7-2 and TRBJ1-6, with TRBD1 matching 10 bases. Germline V lookup: CDR1 SGHTA, CDR2 FQGNSA. After removal of 6 bases from V and 10 bases from J, the junction contained 9 bases not matched to a gene. The CDR3 loop spans 15 amino acids. DNA of the CDR3: TGTGCCAGCAGGGGGACAGGGGCGGAGGGGTCACCCCTCCACTTT. Translated: CASRGTGAEGSPLHF.

The chain has TRBV6-2 or TRBV6-3 and TRBJ2-1; TRBD1 matches 8 bases. V lost 2 bases and J lost 4; bases outside the gene matches: 7. Germline lookup yields CDR1 MNHEY and CDR2 SVGEGT. CDR3 size: 16 residues. CDR3 loop: CASSYGSGGWYNEQFF. Here the CDR3 DNA reads TGTGCCAGCAGTTACGGGTCAGGGGGCTGGTACAATGAGCAGTTCTTC.

The chain has TRBV7-9 and TRBJ2-5; TRBD2 is a possible D gene (7 bases). With 6 bases removed from V and 4 bases from J, the gap between germline ends came to 18 bases. CDR3 length: 15 residues. Looked up from germline, CDR1 is SEHNR and CDR2 is FQNEAQ (reference sequence). The CDR3 loop reads CASSPPGGFIETQYF. CDR3 DNA sequence: TGTGCCAGCAGTCCCCCGGGGGGCTTCATAGAGACCCAGTACTTC.

The genes are TRBV30 and TRBJ2-3; 13 bases are shared with TRBD2. The junction had 13 bases not matched to a gene; V was cut back by 7 bases and J by 6 bases. The V gene's germline CDR1 is GTSNPN and CDR2 SVGIG (reference sequence). The length of the CDR3 is 16 residues. In DNA, the CDR3 is TGTGCCTCAAAAGCGGGGACTAGCGGGGACCCCGATACGCAGTATTTT. Translation gives CASKAGTSGDPDTQYF.

The chain employs TRBV28 and TRBJ2-1, with 7 bases matching TRBD2. The junction had 2 bases not matched to a gene; V was cut back by 1 base and J by 2 bases. The germline CDR1 and CDR2 sequences are MDHEN and SYDVKM. The CDR3 covers 15 residues. CDR3 DNA: TGTGCCAGCAGTTTATTCGGGACTACCTACAATGAGCAGTTCTTC. This translates into CASSLFGTTYNEQFF.

This chain uses TRBV15 with TRBJ1-4; a possible D gene is TRBD1 (6 bases). In germline, CDR1 is LNHNV, CDR2 YYDKDF (reference sequence). The CDR3 consists of 14 residues. V lost 0 bases to trimming and J lost 8 bases, with 10 bases between them. The CDR3 nucleotides are TGTGCCACCAGCAGAGAAGCAGGGGTCGAAAAACTGTTTTTT. Translated: CATSREAGVEKLFF.

This chain links TRBV27 with TRBJ1-2; D perhaps matches TRBD1 (5 bases). Germline values: CDR1 MNHEY, CDR2 SMNVEV (reference sequence). This CDR3 region has 14 residues. Trimming shortened V by 2 bases and J by 6 bases, and 13 bases separated the two germline ends. The CDR3 DNA sequence: TGTGCCAGCAGTTTAATAGGGGTGGAGAATGGCTACACCTTC. This translates into CASSLIGVENGYTF.

V gene TRBV18 combines with J gene TRBJ1-2; 10 bases are a match to TRBD1. The CDR3 contains 15 residues. J was trimmed by 4 bases and V by 2 bases; bases with no gene match: 4. Germline V gives CDR1 KGHSH, CDR2 LQKENI. The CDR3 reads CASSPTDRGLYGYTF. The CDR3 DNA is TGTGCCAGCTCACCAACTGACAGGGGGCTCTATGGCTACACCTTC. Using reference TRBV18 and TRBJ1-2 for the parts outside the CDR3, the full variable domain is NAGVMQNPRHLVRRRGQEARLRCSPMKGHSHVYWYRQLPEEGLKFMVYLQKENIIDESGMPKERFSAEFPKEGPSILRIQQVVRGDSAAYFCASSPTDRGLYGYTFGSGTRLTVV.

The chain has TRBV5-1 and TRBJ2-5, with D possibly TRBD2 on 7 matching bases. Germline V gene sequence: CDR1 SGHRS, CDR2 YFSETQ. The ends were cut back, 7 bases at V and 1 base at J, with 14 bases in the middle. The CDR3 is 14 residues long. CDR3 nucleotide sequence: TGCGCCAGCGGAACTGGGGGGGCCCAAGAGACCCAGTACTTC. Translation gives CASGTGGAQETQYF.

This clone showed up many times. V usage is TRBV7-9 and J usage is TRBJ1-2, with D perhaps matching TRBD1 (6 bases). The germline gives CDR1 SEHNR, CDR2 FQNEAQ (reference sequence). The CDR3 contains 15 residues. With 3 bases removed from V and 5 bases from J, the gap between germline ends came to 16 bases. The CDR3 DNA follows: TGTGCCAGCAGCTTGGTCCCGGACAGAGCTTATGGCTACACCTTC. Translating gives CASSLVPDRAYGYTF. Drawing the rest from reference TRBV7-9 and TRBJ1-2, the complete variable domain is DTGVSQNPRHKITKRGQNVTFRCDPISEHNRLYWYRQTLGQGPEFLTYFQNEAQLEKSRLLSDRFSAERPKGSFSTLEIQRTEQGDSAMYLCASSLVPDRAYGYTFGSGTRLTVV.

This clone appeared a single time. V and J are TRBV27 and TRBJ2-7; weak D call: TRBD2 (6 bases). Germline V gene lookup returns CDR1 MNHEY and CDR2 SMNVEV (reference sequence). Trimming cost V 3 bases and J 1 base, with 10 bases left between them. The CDR3 is 14 residues long. The CDR3 reads CASSFLGGSYEQYF. CDR3 bases: TGTGCCAGCAGTTTTTTAGGAGGGTCCTACGAGCAGTACTTC.

The chain couples TRBV6-6 to TRBJ1-2; the match to TRBD1 covers 9 bases. In germline, CDR1 is MNHNY, CDR2 SVGAGI (reference sequence). Trimming took 6 bases from V and 3 from J; bases not matched to a gene: 8. The CDR3 is 15 residues long. Here the CDR3 DNA reads TGTGCCAGCAGCAAACAGGGGGCGGTACACTATGGCTACACCTTC. This codes for CASSKQGAVHYGYTF.

In this sample, this clone turned up once. The genes are TRBV10-3 and TRBJ2-7; 9 nucleotides agree with TRBD1. CDR1 and CDR2 from the germline V gene are ENHRY and SYGVKD. J gave up 6 bases and V 6 bases, and 6 bases lay outside the gene matches. This CDR3 has 13 residues. The CDR3 loop is CAISRDREAEQYF. In DNA, the CDR3 is TGTGCCATCAGCAGGGACAGGGAGGCCGAGCAGTACTTC.

The V and J genes are TRBV28 and TRBJ1-1; maybe TRBD1 (5 bases). V lost 3 bases and J lost 5, with 22 bases in between. Germline CDR1 and CDR2: MDHEN and SYDVKM. This CDR3 spans 17 amino acids. The CDR3 region is CASSFAGPIRGGTEAFF. In DNA, the CDR3 is TGTGCCAGCAGTTTCGCCGGCCCGATTAGGGGCGGTACTGAAGCTTTCTTT.

CDR3 region: CATSGRQGGPDTQYF. DNA of the CDR3: TGTGCCACCAGCGGGAGACAGGGTGGGCCAGATACGCAGTATTTT. The genes are TRBV15 and TRBJ2-3; 7 nucleotides agree with TRBD1. There are 15 residues in the CDR3. V was pared by 5 bases and J by 4 bases, with 9 bases of the junction left unmatched. Germline V gives CDR1 LNHNV, CDR2 YYDKDF (reference sequence).

This clone appeared a few times. The rearrangement uses TRBV27 and TRBJ1-3; D unresolved. The CDR3 sequence is 20 residues long. V lost 6 bases and J lost 0, with 27 bases in between. Looked up from germline, CDR1 is MNHEY and CDR2 is SMNVEV (reference sequence). This chain's CDR3 is CASSLQVPPPWPASGNTIYF. CDR3 nucleotide sequence: TGTGCCAGCAGCCTGCAGGTCCCGCCACCATGGCCTGCCTCTGGAAACACCATATATTTT.

This chain uses TRBV7-9 with TRBJ2-1; 11 bases map to TRBD1. This CDR3 is 17 amino acids long. From germline, CDR1 is SEHNR and CDR2 FQNEAQ (reference sequence). Trimming removed 4 bases from V and 2 bases from J; junction bases left unmatched: 7. CDR3 amino acids: CASSSLGGQGAYNEQFF. As DNA, the CDR3 is TGTGCCAGCAGCTCCCTAGGGGGACAGGGGGCCTACAATGAGCAGTTCTTC. The whole variable domain, filled in from reference TRBV7-9 and TRBJ2-1, reads DTGVSQNPRHKITKRGQNVTFRCDPISEHNRLYWYRQTLGQGPEFLTYFQNEAQLEKSRLLSDRFSAERPKGSFSTLEIQRTEQGDSAMYLCASSSLGGQGAYNEQFFGPGTRLTVL.

The J gene is TRBJ1-1, the V gene TRBV11-3; 7 positions agree with TRBD1. Looked up from germline, CDR1 is SGHNT and CDR2 is YENEEA. V lost 5 bases, J lost 4 bases, and 10 bases stayed unmatched. The CDR3 runs to 15 residues. CDR3 coding DNA: TGTGCCAGCAGCCCCCGACAGGGTATTGGCACTGAAGCTTTCTTT. This sequence encodes CASSPRQGIGTEAFF.

The V call is TRBV11-2, the J call TRBJ2-7, with D possibly matching TRBD1 (5 bases). Germline V gene data show CDR1 as SGHAT and CDR2 as FQNNGV. V was pared by 4 bases and J by 2 bases, with 6 bases between. The CDR3 totals 12 residues. Here the CDR3 reads CASSSGPYEQYF. The DNA for the CDR3 is TGTGCCAGCAGCTCAGGGCCCTACGAGCAGTACTTC.

The sample holds one count of this clone. V and J are TRBV7-9 and TRBJ2-1; perhaps TRBD1 as D (5 bases). This CDR3 spans 15 amino acids. Germline loops: CDR1 SEHNR, CDR2 FQNEAQ (reference sequence). Trimming took off 4 bases at V and 8 bases at J, with 18 bases between the two ends. The CDR3 sequence: CASSSPRDELHEQFF. The CDR3 DNA follows: TGTGCCAGCAGCTCCCCCAGGGATGAACTCCATGAGCAGTTCTTC.

The chain carries TRBV28 and TRBJ2-4; D gene ambiguous. In germline, CDR1 is MDHEN, CDR2 SYDVKM. The V and J ends lost 1 base and 0 bases respectively, with 4 bases between them. This CDR3 contains 14 residues. CDR3 DNA: TGTGCCAGCAGTTTATTCCTAGCCAAAAACATTCAGTACTTC. Its protein product is CASSLFLAKNIQYF.

The chain is built from TRBV19 and TRBJ1-2; 10 bases are shared with TRBD1. The V and J ends lost 3 bases and 3 bases, in that order; junction bases with no gene match: 4. The CDR3 is made up of 15 amino acids. The germline V gene has CDR1 LNHDA and CDR2 SQIVND (reference sequence). CDR3 sequence reads: CASSIGGQGYYGYTF. The CDR3 region has the DNA TGTGCCAGTAGTATTGGGGGACAGGGGTACTATGGCTACACCTTC.

The chain recombines TRBV7-9 with TRBJ1-1; D is perhaps TRBD1 (5 bases). Per the germline V gene, CDR1 is SEHNR and CDR2 is FQNEAQ (reference sequence). The V gene lost 2 bases and the J gene lost 3 bases, with 13 bases spanning the gap. The CDR3 spans 15 residues. The CDR3, as DNA: TGTGCCAGCAGCTTATGGGGCAGGGTTGACACTGAAGCTTTCTTT. Translated, it gives CASSLWGRVDTEAFF.

The chain carries TRBV29-1 and TRBJ2-7, with 7 bases lining up with TRBD1. The V gene's germline CDR1 is SQVTM and CDR2 ANQGSEA. This CDR3 spans 11 amino acids. V shed 4 bases, J shed 6 bases, and the junction held 3 bases outside the gene matches. The CDR3: CSVVDRAEQYF. CDR3 nucleotide sequence: TGCAGCGTTGTTGACAGGGCCGAGCAGTACTTC.